The 10 T cell receptor beta chains in this list originate from one sample, sequenced in a study of graft-versus-host responses after intestinal transplantation. No antigens are known for them. Clones were sequenced by immunoSEQ multiplex PCR, and TCRdb holds only the in-frame ones, with some missing. The sample includes 90,000 to 150,000 clones, roughly 95% of them seen just once. The sequences come from unstimulated CD8+ T cells sorted from spleen or lymph node cells, collected before intestinal transplant. The receptors shown here come from a human donor who received an intestinal transplant.

This clone was seen only once. The rearrangement joins TRBV9 to TRBJ1-2; D not certain. Germline V gene sequence: CDR1 SGDLS, CDR2 YYNGEE. This CDR3 is built from 13 residues. The ends were cut back, 3 bases at V and 4 bases at J, with 10 bases in the middle. The CDR3 coding sequence is TGTGCCAGCAGCGCAAATCCCACCTATGGCTACACCTTC. It specifies CASSANPTYGYTF.

The CDR3 loop reads CASSLVLAGGPRIADTQYF. The DNA for the CDR3 is TGTGCCAGCAGCTTAGTACTAGCGGGAGGGCCGAGGATCGCAGATACGCAGTATTTT. V and J are TRBV7-6 and TRBJ2-3, with 13 bases that match TRBD2. The CDR3 length is 19 residues. The J segment lost 4 bases and the V segment lost 1 base, leaving 11 bases of the junction unmatched. Germline V gives CDR1 SGHVS, CDR2 FNYEAQ.

The chain is built from TRBV9 and TRBJ2-7; 9 bases map to TRBD1. With V trimmed by 3 bases and J by 5 bases, 3 bases remained unmatched. This CDR3 is 13 amino acids long. CDR1 is SGDLS and CDR2 is YYNGEE in the germline V gene. CDR3 amino acids: CASSEQGAHEQYF. The CDR3 region has the DNA TGTGCCAGCAGCGAACAGGGGGCCCACGAGCAGTACTTC.

V usage is TRBV7-3 and J usage is TRBJ2-1, with TRBD2 matching 9 bases. Germline V CDR1 and CDR2: SGHTA, FQGTGA. Trimming cost V 5 bases and J 3 bases; bases outside gene matches: 11. The length of the CDR3 is 17 residues. The CDR3 here is CASSPRDSGGLYNEQFF. The CDR3 coding sequence is TGTGCCAGCAGCCCTCGTGATAGCGGGGGCCTCTACAATGAGCAGTTCTTC.

This clone was detected once. The V gene is TRBV4-2, the J gene TRBJ2-1; D gene uncertain. In germline, CDR1 is LGHNA, CDR2 YNFKEQ. The V and J ends lost 1 base and 9 bases respectively, with 7 bases between them. This CDR3 has 12 amino acids. The CDR3 DNA reads as TGTGCCAGCAGCCAAGGTAGGGCTGAGCAGTTCTTC. Translation gives CASSQGRAEQFF.

The chain uses TRBV5-1 and TRBJ2-7; possibly TRBD1 for D (5 bases). Germline-derived CDR1 and CDR2 are SGHRS and YFSETQ. This CDR3 has 15 amino acids. V shed 0 bases and J shed 0 bases, with 10 bases lying between them. As DNA, the CDR3 is TGCGCCAGCAGCTTGGACCAGGGTAACTCCTACGAGCAGTACTTC. Amino acids: CASSLDQGNSYEQYF.

The table lists this clone with a count of one. This chain joins TRBV15 and TRBJ1-1; D is undetermined. Trimming cost V 0 bases and J 4 bases, with 12 bases left between them. CDR1 LNHNV and CDR2 YYDKDF come from the germline V gene (reference sequence). CDR3 length equals 15 residues. As DNA, the CDR3 is TGTGCCACCAGCAGAGATTGGCAAGGTGCCACTGAAGCTTTCTTT. Its protein is CATSRDWQGATEAFF.

The CDR3 DNA sequence: TGTGCCAGCAGCTGGACGCGGAGATACGAGCAGTACTTC. As protein: CASSWTRRYEQYF. The V call is TRBV5-6, the J call TRBJ2-7; D is unresolved. Trimming removed 3 bases from V and 4 bases from J, with 11 bases in between. The CDR3 covers 13 residues. Germline lookup yields CDR1 SGHDT and CDR2 YYEEEE.

The V call is TRBV4-1, the J call TRBJ2-7, with a tentative D call TRBD1 (6 bases). Germline V lookup: CDR1 MGHRA, CDR2 YSYEKL. The CDR3 covers 14 residues. The V and J ends lost 2 bases and 5 bases respectively, with 13 bases between them. The CDR3 coding sequence is TGCGCCAGCAGCCAACTCCCAGGGGAAGACGAGCAGTACTTC. Its translation is CASSQLPGEDEQYF.

The chain combines TRBV30 with TRBJ1-3; D is perhaps TRBD1 (5 bases). CDR1 is GTSNPN, CDR2 SVGIG, per germline (reference sequence). Trimming stripped 3 bases from V and 2 bases from J, with 14 bases between. The CDR3 is 15 residues long. DNA for the CDR3: TGTGCCTGGAGCCTCCCAGGGTCACCTGGAAACACCATATATTTT. It encodes CAWSLPGSPGNTIYF.